This paragraph covers one T cell receptor beta chain sequence. Treatment meaning: randomized to nivolumab then ipilimumab (arm A) or the reverse (arm B). This sample is part of a study of sequential checkpoint blockade in melanoma. Germline V gene data show CDR1 as SGHTS and CDR2 as YDEGEE. The CDR3 covers 14 residues. The ends lost 6 bases at V and 2 bases at J; junction bases unmatched: 5. The table came from immunoSEQ multiplex PCR; TCRdb's copy has only in-frame clones and leaves some out. The table includes some 9,600 clones, approximately 80% detected once. This sequence was found in a human donor with melanoma. The specimen was CD8+ T cells sorted from blood (inferred from file names), collected from a patient given nivolumab and ipilimumab in sequence. J is TRBJ1-5 and V is TRBV5-8, with 7 nucleotides matching TRBD1. The CDR3 region is CASTLRGRNQPQHF. The CDR3, as DNA: TGTGCCAGCACCCTGAGGGGGCGCAATCAGCCCCAGCATTTT.